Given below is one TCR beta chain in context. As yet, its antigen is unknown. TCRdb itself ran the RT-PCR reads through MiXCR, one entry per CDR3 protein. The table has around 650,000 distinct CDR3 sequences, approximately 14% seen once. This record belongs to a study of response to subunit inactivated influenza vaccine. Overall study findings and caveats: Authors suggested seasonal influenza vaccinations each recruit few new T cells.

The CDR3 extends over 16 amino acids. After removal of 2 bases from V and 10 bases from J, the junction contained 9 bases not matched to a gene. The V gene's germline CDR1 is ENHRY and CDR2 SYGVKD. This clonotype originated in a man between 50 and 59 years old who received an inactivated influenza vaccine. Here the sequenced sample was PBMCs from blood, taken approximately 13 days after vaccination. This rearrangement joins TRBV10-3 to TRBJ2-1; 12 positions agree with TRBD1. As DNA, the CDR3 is TGTGCCATCAGTGAGCTTCCGGGACAGGGGGCAAAGGAGCAGTTCTTC. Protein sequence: CAISELPGQGAKEQFF.